This T cell receptor (beta chain) originates from a study of T cells after yellow fever vaccination. On the study more broadly: Those fractions that held only low numbers of cells were prepared using the SMART-Seq v4 Ultra Low Input RNA kit. Notes on the study in general: Reappearance after the booster was seen for most primary-vaccination clones, at around 95% CD4 and about 90% CD8. Sorted repertoires could include abundant contaminating clonotypes from bulk cells.

With respect to this clonotype: The antigen remains unidentified.

Germline CDR1 is ENHRY and CDR2 is SYGVKD. Trimming took off 3 bases at V and 2 bases at J, with 15 bases between the two ends. This CDR3 is built from 16 residues. 5'RACE template switching produced TCR cDNA carrying a universal primer site and UMIs. In TCRdb, the 5' RACE reads were re-called with MiXCR into one record per CDR3 protein. The sample yields 85,000 to 100,000 distinct CDR3 sequences, roughly 5.2% seen once. This sequence originates from a man between 18 and 35 years old who received the YFV17D yellow fever vaccine. The chain combines TRBV10-3 with TRBJ2-3; D may match TRBD1 or TRBD2 (6 bases each). This specimen consisted of CD8+ T cells sorted from PBMCs, obtained 10 days after the yellow fever booster vaccination. CDR3 protein: CAISEQGGGDTDTQYF. CDR3 in DNA: TGTGCCATCAGTGAACAGGGAGGAGGGGACACAGATACGCAGTATTTT.